These 6 T cell receptor beta chains share one sample of origin, sequenced in a study of T cells in localized non-small cell lung cancer. Only in-frame clones appear in the TCRdb table, and some are missing; sequencing was by immunoSEQ multiplex PCR. The data hold 35,000 to 45,000 clones, with 88% observed a single time. Here the sequenced sample was peripheral blood, taken before any cancer treatment. The receptors were gathered from an older female donor with stage I squamous cell lung carcinoma.

This chain links TRBV19 with TRBJ2-3; D is uncertain. This CDR3 has 13 residues. The V gene lost 6 bases and the J gene lost 8 bases, with 15 bases spanning the gap. Germline loops: CDR1 LNHDA, CDR2 SQIVND (reference sequence). This CDR3 is CASRLRAASTQYF. Written as DNA, the CDR3 is TGTGCCAGTAGGCTCCGGGCAGCGAGTACGCAGTATTTT.

There are a few counts of this clone. The chain links TRBV2 to TRBJ1-1; 9 nucleotides match TRBD1. With 6 bases clipped from V and 0 bases from J, the junction kept 8 bases outside the gene matches. The CDR3 sequence is 16 residues long. CDR1 and CDR2 (germline): SNHLY, FYNNEI. The CDR3 DNA reads TGTGCCAGCAGCACAGGGGGCGGTTACATGAACACTGAAGCTTTCTTT. This sequence encodes CASSTGGGYMNTEAFF.

The genes are TRBV30 and TRBJ1-5, with D possibly matching TRBD1 (5 bases). Germline CDR1 reads GTSNPN; CDR2 reads SVGIG (reference sequence). The CDR3 is made up of 12 amino acids. Trimming removed 5 bases from V and 7 bases from J, with 12 bases in between. This chain's CDR3 is CAWAQGGQPQHF. Written as DNA, the CDR3 is TGTGCCTGGGCTCAGGGAGGACAGCCCCAGCATTTT.

The J gene is TRBJ2-1, the V gene TRBV9; 11 bases match TRBD2. This CDR3 spans 18 amino acids. V dropped 3 bases and J dropped 0; count of bases not matched to a gene: 8. Per germline, CDR1 SGDLS and CDR2 YYNGEE. DNA of the CDR3: TGTGCCAGCAGCGGGTTTACTAGCGGGAGTCCCTCCTACAATGAGCAGTTCTTC. Translated, it gives CASSGFTSGSPSYNEQFF.

The chain is built from TRBV4-1 and TRBJ2-3, with 10 bases matching TRBD1. The germline V gene has CDR1 MGHRA and CDR2 YSYEKL. The CDR3 contains 16 residues. V lost 0 bases to trimming and J lost 5 bases; unmatched junction nucleotides: 5. CDR3 coding DNA: TGCGCCAGCAGCCAAGATCGACAGGGGGCAAAAGATACGCAGTATTTT. Translation gives CASSQDRQGAKDTQYF.

The chain recombines TRBV6-5 with TRBJ2-7, with 8 bases identical to TRBD2. Per germline, CDR1 MNHEY and CDR2 SVGAGI. The J segment lost 2 bases and the V segment lost 2 bases, leaving 5 bases of the junction unmatched. The CDR3 has 15 amino acids. The CDR3 DNA reads as TGTGCCAGCAGTTACGGGACGGGAGGGCCCTACGAGCAGTACTTC. It translates to CASSYGTGGPYEQYF.